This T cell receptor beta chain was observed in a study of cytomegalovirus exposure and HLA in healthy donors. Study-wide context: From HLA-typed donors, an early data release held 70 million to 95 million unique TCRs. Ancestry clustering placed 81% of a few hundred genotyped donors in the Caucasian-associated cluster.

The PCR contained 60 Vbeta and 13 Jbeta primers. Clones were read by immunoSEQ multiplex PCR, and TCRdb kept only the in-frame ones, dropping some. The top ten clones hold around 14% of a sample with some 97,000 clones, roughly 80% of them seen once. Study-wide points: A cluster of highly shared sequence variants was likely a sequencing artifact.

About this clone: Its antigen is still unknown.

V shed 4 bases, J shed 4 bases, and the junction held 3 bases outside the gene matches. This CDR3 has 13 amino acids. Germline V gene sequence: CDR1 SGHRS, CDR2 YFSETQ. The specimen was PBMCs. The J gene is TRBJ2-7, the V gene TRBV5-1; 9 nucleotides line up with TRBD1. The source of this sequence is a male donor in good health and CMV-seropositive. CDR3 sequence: CASSRDRDYEQYF. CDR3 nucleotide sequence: TGCGCCAGCAGCCGGGACAGGGATTACGAGCAGTACTTC.